These 25 T cell receptor beta chains came from one sample sequenced in a study of T cell changes during pregnancy in multiple sclerosis. TCRdb's table, derived via immunoSEQ multiplex PCR, lists solely in-frame clones and lacks some. The sample consists of approximately 43,000 clones, less than 95% of them appearing once. The source was CD8+ T cells from peripheral blood mononuclear cells, collected in the first trimester of pregnancy. The source is a female donor with multiple sclerosis, enrolled in a pregnancy study.

The V gene is TRBV4-3, the J gene TRBJ1-5, with TRBD1 matching 12 bases. The CDR3 length is 15 residues. Per the germline V gene, CDR1 is LGHNA and CDR2 is YSLEER. The V gene end was trimmed by 3 bases and the J gene end by 8 bases; junction bases not matched to a gene: 5. The CDR3 region is CASSQGTGGIKPQHF. For the CDR3, the DNA is TGCGCCAGCAGCCAGGGGACAGGGGGCATTAAGCCCCAGCATTTT.

The chain couples TRBV6-6 to TRBJ1-2; 7 bases map to TRBD1. Germline V gene data show CDR1 as MNHNY and CDR2 as SVGAGI (reference sequence). With V trimmed by 2 bases and J by 3 bases, 6 bases remained unmatched. The CDR3 has 15 amino acids. CDR3 in DNA: TGTGCCAGCAGTTACGGGACAGCAAACTACTATGGCTACACCTTC. It encodes CASSYGTANYYGYTF.

The rearrangement joins TRBV2 to TRBJ2-5, with a possible D match to TRBD2 (5 bases). The CDR3 contains 14 residues. The V end was cut by 11 bases, the J end by 5 bases, with 21 bases between. Germline V CDR1 and CDR2: SNHLY, FYNNEI. The CDR3 DNA sequence: TGTGCCCCCTGGGAAGGGAGAGACGGGGAGACCCAGTACTTC. Translated, it gives CAPWEGRDGETQYF.

This clone was seen just once. This chain uses TRBV5-1 with TRBJ2-7; TRBD1 is a possible D gene (5 bases). V gave up 0 bases and J gave up 5 bases, with 6 bases separating them. Germline assignment: CDR1 SGHRS and CDR2 YFSETQ. CDR3 size: 12 residues. This CDR3 is CASSLADNEQYF. The CDR3 DNA reads TGCGCCAGCAGCTTGGCGGACAACGAGCAGTACTTC.

The chain uses TRBV11-2 and TRBJ2-4, with 7 bases matching TRBD1. Per the germline V gene, CDR1 is SGHAT and CDR2 is FQNNGV. Unmatched junction bases numbered 6, after V lost 4 bases and J lost 3 bases. This CDR3 is 15 amino acids long. This CDR3 is CASSWGQTNKNIQYF. The CDR3, as DNA: TGTGCCAGCAGCTGGGGACAGACGAACAAAAACATTCAGTACTTC.

The chain employs TRBV19 and TRBJ1-2; D is perhaps TRBD1 (5 bases). Deletions cut 10 bases from V and 5 bases from J, with 23 bases between. Germline CDR1 reads LNHDA; CDR2 reads SQIVND (reference sequence). The CDR3 is 15 amino acids. The CDR3: CATLSPTGRGYGYTF. As DNA, the CDR3 is TGTGCCACACTATCTCCAACGGGGAGGGGTTATGGCTACACCTTC.

This chain joins TRBV9 and TRBJ1-1; D is possibly TRBD1 (6 bases). CDR1 is SGDLS and CDR2 is YYNGEE in the germline V gene. The germline V and J ends were trimmed by 4 bases and 8 bases, with 15 bases remaining between them. The CDR3 has 13 residues. CDR3: CASSLWGGSEAFF. For the CDR3, the DNA is TGTGCCAGCAGCCTATGGGGGGGCTCGGAAGCTTTCTTT.

The V call is TRBV6-6, the J call TRBJ2-7, with 9 bases fitting TRBD2. This CDR3 has 13 residues. Germline loops: CDR1 MNHNY, CDR2 SVGAGI (reference sequence). V gave up 6 bases and J gave up 7 bases; unmatched junction bases: 7. This CDR3 reads CASSHIAGDEQYF. The CDR3 DNA follows: TGTGCCAGCAGCCATATAGCGGGAGATGAGCAGTACTTC.

The V call is TRBV10-3, the J call TRBJ1-1; 12 bases align to TRBD1. This CDR3 contains 16 residues. The V segment lost 0 bases and the J segment 11 bases; nucleotides outside the gene matches: 10. Germline V gene sequence: CDR1 ENHRY, CDR2 SYGVKD. This CDR3 is CAISESGTGGPGYAFF. CDR3 DNA: TGTGCCATCAGTGAGTCCGGGACAGGGGGCCCCGGGTACGCTTTCTTT.

The rearrangement links TRBV5-1 to TRBJ2-1, with D maybe TRBD2 (6 bases). The germline gives CDR1 SGHRS, CDR2 YFSETQ. This CDR3 region has 15 residues. The V end was cut by 2 bases, the J end by 6 bases, with 15 bases between. The CDR3 DNA follows: TGCGCCAGCAGCTTAGTCGGGAGTGGCGGCAATGAGCAGTTCTTC. Amino acid sequence: CASSLVGSGGNEQFF.

This rearrangement joins TRBV7-8 to TRBJ2-7, with D possibly matching TRBD1 (6 bases). The germline V and J ends were trimmed by 6 bases and 3 bases, with 12 bases remaining between them. This CDR3 is 13 amino acids long. Germline values: CDR1 SGHVS, CDR2 FQNEAQ. The CDR3 region has the DNA TGTGCCAGCAGTCCCGGGACAATCTACGAGCAGTACTTC. Its protein is CASSPGTIYEQYF.

The chain combines TRBV9 with TRBJ1-3; 7 bases agree with TRBD1. Looked up from germline, CDR1 is SGDLS and CDR2 is YYNGEE. The J segment lost 0 bases and the V segment lost 3 bases, leaving 3 bases of the junction unmatched. The CDR3 covers 15 residues. The CDR3 nucleotides read TGTGCCAGCAGCGGCGGACAGGCCTCTGGAAACACCATATATTTT. This sequence encodes CASSGGQASGNTIYF. Using reference TRBV9 and TRBJ1-3 for the parts outside the CDR3, the full variable domain is DSGVTQTPKHLITATGQRVTLRCSPRSGDLSVYWYQQSLDQGLQFLIQYYNGEERAKGNILERFSAQQFPDLHSELNLSSLELGDSALYFCASSGGQASGNTIYFGEGSWLTVV.

CDR3 DNA: TGTGCCTGTATAGACAGGGTTCGGGGCTACACCTTC. Its translation: CACIDRVRGYTF. The chain carries TRBV30 and TRBJ1-2; 7 bases are a match to TRBD1. V shed 6 bases and J 8 bases; nucleotides not matched to a gene: 9. This CDR3 comprises 12 residues. The germline CDR1 and CDR2 sequences are GTSNPN and SVGIG (reference sequence). The variable domain in full, completed from reference TRBV30 and TRBJ1-2, reads SQTIHQWPATLVQPVGSPLSLECTVEGTSNPNLYWYRQAAGRGLQLLFYSVGIGQISSEVPQNLSASRPQDRQFILSSKKLLLSDSGFYLCACIDRVRGYTFGSGTRLTVV.

The chain couples TRBV30 to TRBJ1-2; 7 bases are shared with TRBD1. The CDR3 length is 13 residues. V shed 3 bases, J shed 8 bases, and the junction held 9 bases outside the gene matches. Germline-derived CDR1 and CDR2 are GTSNPN and SVGIG (reference sequence). This CDR3 is CAWRSTGDGGYTF. CDR3 DNA: TGTGCCTGGAGGTCAACAGGGGATGGAGGCTACACCTTC.

The J gene is TRBJ2-6, the V gene TRBV7-9; 7 positions agree with TRBD1. CDR1 SEHNR and CDR2 FQNEAQ come from the germline V gene (reference sequence). The V gene end was trimmed by 5 bases and the J gene end by 4 bases; junction bases not matched to a gene: 14. The CDR3 has 18 amino acids. The CDR3 DNA reads as TGTGCCAGCAGCCCGATGACAGGGTGGTTCCCCGGGGCCAACGTCCTGACTTTC. It yields the protein CASSPMTGWFPGANVLTF.

The gene calls are TRBV19 and TRBJ2-2; TRBD1 agrees at 7 bases. Unmatched junction bases numbered 7, after V lost 3 bases and J lost 9 bases. Per germline, CDR1 LNHDA and CDR2 SQIVND (reference sequence). CDR3 length equals 14 residues. DNA for the CDR3: TGTGCCAGTAGTATTACAGGGGTCGGCCGGGAGCTGTTTTTT. This translates into CASSITGVGRELFF.

The CDR3 DNA follows: TGTGCCAGCAGTTTAGCGGGACGAAACGAGCAGTACTTC. It yields the protein CASSLAGRNEQYF. The chain uses TRBV27 and TRBJ2-7, with D perhaps matching TRBD2 (6 bases). The V gene lost 2 bases and the J gene lost 5 bases, with 10 bases spanning the gap. Germline-derived CDR1 and CDR2 are MNHEY and SMNVEV (reference sequence). This CDR3 has 13 residues.

V usage is TRBV30 and J usage is TRBJ2-1; tentative D call: TRBD2 (7 bases). The V end lost 4 bases, the J end lost 8 bases, and 21 bases lay between the germline ends. The CDR3 is 15 amino acids. Per germline, CDR1 GTSNPN and CDR2 SVGIG (reference sequence). CDR3 DNA sequence: TGTGCCTGGAACCGGGGGGCCTCCATGATAGATGAGCAGTTCTTC. Amino acids: CAWNRGASMIDEQFF.

This clone was detected only once. V is TRBV5-1 and J is TRBJ2-1, with 9 bases lining up with TRBD2. Unmatched junction bases numbered 6, after V lost 1 base and J lost 1 base. CDR3 size: 17 residues. The germline gives CDR1 SGHRS, CDR2 YFSETQ. This chain's CDR3 is CASSLSPLAGSYNEQFF. As DNA, the CDR3 is TGCGCCAGCAGCTTGTCTCCCCTAGCGGGATCCTACAATGAGCAGTTCTTC.

The chain employs TRBV27 and TRBJ2-7, with D possibly matching TRBD1 (6 bases). The CDR3 is made up of 14 amino acids. With 5 bases removed from V and 2 bases from J, the gap between germline ends came to 13 bases. Per the germline V gene, CDR1 is MNHEY and CDR2 is SMNVEV (reference sequence). The CDR3, as DNA: TGTGCCAGCAGTAAGCAGGGGCGCACCTACGAGCAGTACTTC. This sequence encodes CASSKQGRTYEQYF.

The chain employs TRBV19 and TRBJ1-3; 8 bases are a match to TRBD1. CDR3 length equals 16 residues. The junction had 8 bases not matched to a gene; V was cut back by 5 bases and J by 2 bases. Germline CDR1 reads LNHDA; CDR2 reads SQIVND (reference sequence). The CDR3 is CASSQIGQGAGNTIYF. Here the CDR3 DNA reads TGTGCCAGTAGTCAAATAGGACAGGGCGCTGGAAACACCATATATTTT.

This clone showed up just a few times. The rearrangement links TRBV9 to TRBJ1-1, with 8 bases matching TRBD1. Germline V gives CDR1 SGDLS, CDR2 YYNGEE. The V and J ends lost 0 bases and 8 bases, in that order; junction bases with no gene match: 0. This CDR3 has 12 residues. This CDR3 reads CASSVAGGEAFF. The CDR3 DNA reads as TGTGCCAGCAGCGTAGCAGGGGGCGAAGCTTTCTTT.

The J gene is TRBJ1-1, the V gene TRBV13, with 9 bases aligning to TRBD1. With V trimmed by 4 bases and J by 5 bases, 8 bases remained unmatched. The CDR3 totals 15 residues. Per germline, CDR1 PRHDT and CDR2 FYEKMQ (reference sequence). CDR3 sequence: CASSSGTGRGTEAFF. The CDR3 nucleotides are TGTGCCAGCAGCTCCGGGACAGGGAGGGGAACTGAAGCTTTCTTT.

The chain couples TRBV27 to TRBJ2-7; D remains unclear. Germline assignment: CDR1 MNHEY and CDR2 SMNVEV (reference sequence). V gave up 5 bases and J gave up 0 bases, with 11 bases separating them. This CDR3 has 14 residues. The CDR3 DNA reads as TGTGCCAGCAGTCCCTTGCCCGGCTCCTACGAGCAGTACTTC. Its translation: CASSPLPGSYEQYF.

This chain uses TRBV19 with TRBJ1-1; D may be TRBD1 (5 bases). Germline V gene sequence: CDR1 LNHDA, CDR2 SQIVND (reference sequence). The CDR3 is 15 amino acids. Trimming pared 5 bases from V and 0 bases from J, leaving 13 bases between. CDR3 in amino acids: CASSPETVMNTEAFF. CDR3 in DNA: TGTGCCAGTAGTCCCGAGACAGTAATGAACACTGAAGCTTTCTTT. Supplemented by reference TRBV19 and TRBJ1-1, the full variable domain reads DGGITQSPKYLFRKEGQNVTLSCEQNLNHDAMYWYRQDPGQGLRLIYYSQIVNDFQKGDIAEGYSVSREKKESFPLTVTSAQKNPTAFYLCASSPETVMNTEAFFGQGTRLTVV.